This T cell receptor beta chain was sequenced for a study of graft-versus-host responses after intestinal transplantation. Study background: Recipients had multivisceral, liver-intestinal, or isolated intestinal transplants. All of the recipients had induction that used anti-thymocyte globulin, then tacrolimus and steroids for around 3 years. Broader study findings: Some GvH clones were seen earlier in gut or blood, suggesting intestinal origin. Peak levels of circulating GvH clones tracked with early post-transplant HvG declines.

Germline V gene data show CDR1 as MNHEY and CDR2 as SMNVEV (reference sequence). The CDR3 runs to 13 residues. V shed 3 bases and J shed 7 bases, with 12 bases lying between them. Sequenced by immunoSEQ multiplex PCR; TCRdb stores in-frame clones only, minus some. The sample yields about 88,000 clones, about 91% seen once. Comments on this clone: Its antigen is not identified.

The sequencing here drew on unstimulated CD4+ T cells sorted from spleen or lymph node cells, taken before transplant. The chain links TRBV27 to TRBJ1-2; D not resolved. This clonotype originated in a human donor who was the organ donor for an intestinal transplant. The chain's CDR3 is CASSFFSGGGYTF. The CDR3 region has the DNA TGTGCCAGCAGTTTTTTTTCAGGTGGTGGCTACACCTTC.